The T cell receptor (beta chain) described here comes from a study of blood T cell repertoires in COVID-19. Study as a whole: PBMCs, B-cell-depleted T cells, or T cells were the source of the cDNA or gDNA that made up the material.

Participant-reported clinical history was the basis for cohort assignment. CDR1 is LGHDT and CDR2 is YNNKEL in the germline V gene (reference sequence). The CDR3 contains 15 residues. The ends lost 5 bases at V and 4 bases at J; junction bases unmatched: 11. The method was immunoSEQ multiplex PCR; TCRdb's version includes in-frame clones alone and lacks a portion of them. In the table there are about 200,000 clones, around 90% of which are singletons. The sequence derives from a young woman who had recovered from COVID-19. The chain carries TRBV3-1 (or the pseudogene TRBV3-2) and TRBJ2-7, with TRBD1 identical over 7 bases. What was sequenced was PBMCs or T cells enriched from blood (not recorded which). The CDR3 reads CASSATPGQQYEQYF. In DNA, the CDR3 is TGTGCCAGCAGCGCTACACCGGGACAGCAATACGAGCAGTACTTC.